This paragraph covers one T cell receptor (beta chain) sequence. The target antigen is unknown. It was with 60 Vbeta and 13 Jbeta primers that the PCR ran. TCRdb's copy holds only in-frame clones and misses some; the assay was immunoSEQ multiplex PCR. In the table there are over 150,000 clones, roughly 80% of which are singletons. These data are taken from a study of cytomegalovirus exposure and HLA in healthy donors. Study conclusions and caveats: In a later analysis, parvovirus B19, influenza, CMV and Epstein-Barr virus appeared linked to several top co-occurrence clusters. Later work associated over 15,000 TCR beta sequences with HLA alleles at 0.05 false discovery rate. Later on, an analysis showed TCR association rates differing by HLA locus, with DRB1 the most and HLA-C the fewest.

CDR3 length: 12 residues. Trimming pared 3 bases from V and 9 bases from J, leaving 11 bases between. Germline CDR1 is SNHLY and CDR2 is FYNNEI. The receptor was derived from a young man in good health and CMV-seronegative. This chain joins TRBV2 and TRBJ1-1; TRBD1 is a possible D gene (6 bases). Sequencing was carried out using PBMCs. The CDR3 protein is CASSDLQGKAFF. The CDR3 region has the DNA TGTGCCAGCAGTGACCTGCAGGGGAAAGCTTTCTTT.